What follows describes a single T cell receptor beta chain. No cognate antigen has been identified for it. No base quality values were provided; no much bigger clone lies one nucleotide off. The collaborating institutions used their own protocols to collect whole blood in K2EDTA tubes. For TCRbeta analysis, collaborators shipped samples as frozen whole blood, isolated PBMCs, or DNA extracted from either of those sample types. The immunoSEQ Assay, a bias-controlled multiplex PCR, was used to amplify TCRbeta CDR3 regions from genomic DNA. The paper's data handling went like this. Nucleated cell counts per sample were estimated from amplification of reference gene primers within the assay. To quantify the absolute abundance of each unique TCRbeta CDR3 rearrangement, sequence reads were collapsed and filtered. Productive Simpson clonality was computed per sample as the square root of Simpson's diversity index over productive rearrangements. The table was pulled from immuneACCESS by TCRdb, which kept in-frame rearrangements only. Such tables lose some clones; where checked, under half of the loss comes from unresolved V genes, and the rest has no known cause. D and trimming come from the DNA, and the V and J calls and clone size come from that table. The sample data list 150,000 to 170,000 clones, and around 83% of these were observed just once. About 29% of the sample is in the top ten clones.

The source of the sample is a study of blood T cell repertoires in COVID-19 (dated by TCRdb to 2020 to 2022). Regarding the complete study: Collaborator samples came from the United States, Italy and Spain and covered acute and convalescent phases of COVID-19. The prospective study material was composed of cDNA or gDNA derived from T cells, B-cell-depleted T cells, or PBMCs. The samples were drawn from two sources: the first 160 participants of the ongoing ImmuneRACE study, and some 1,300 subjects contributed by 6 global collaborators. The dataset comprised deeply sampled blood TCRbeta repertoires from subjects exposed to, actively infected with, or recovered from COVID-19. Where available, HLA class I and class II types were obtained from metadata supplied by the sample provider rather than from assay-based typing. The repertoires were released in a freely available public database intended as a resource for research on the immune response to SARS-CoV-2. Sample metadata almost always included a de-identified subject ID, COVID-19 status, age in years and sex.

CDR1 and CDR2 are drawn from the germline V gene (reference sequence): PRHDT, FYEKMQ. Reading from cysteine to phenylalanine, the CDR3 counts 12 amino acids. The kept DNA is CDR3 alone, 36 bases in frame from the first base. The V and J ends are trimmed by 1 base and 4 bases, leaving 4 bases between them. Broad study findings and their caveats: The quantity of clinical and demographic metadata differed by source and by participant and was supplied without curation.

The sequenced sample was peripheral blood. This chain is built from TRBV13 and TRBJ2-5; there is no confident call for the D gene. The clonotype was recovered from a woman in her fifties or sixties with acute or convalescent COVID-19. The nucleotide sequence is given as TGTGCCAGCAGCTTAGCGGGAGAGACCCAGTACTTC. It is translated as CASSLAGETQYF. The CDR3 plus the reference TRBV13 and TRBJ2-5 genes for the other parts give the full variable domain: AAGVIQSPRHLIKEKRETATLKCYPIPRHDTVYWYQQGPGQDPQFLISFYEKMQSDKGSIPDRFSAQQFSDYHSELNMSSLELGDSALYFCASSLAGETQYFGPGTRLLVL.